A selection of T cell receptor beta chains follows, all from one sample in a study of regulatory T cells in long-lasting Graves disease. TCRdb re-called the multiplex PCR reads with MiXCR, one entry per CDR3 protein. The table records hundreds of thousands of distinct CDR3 sequences, about 16% of them present only once. The sample was also linked to a second study, of T cells in Graves' hyperthyroidism and ophthalmopathy.

This specimen consisted of peripheral blood mononuclear cells (PBMCs), obtained at new diagnosis, from a patient treated with antithyroid drugs. The receptor source for this set is a young man with Graves disease. Each CDR3 is given with its conserved first and last residue. Each record gives: clone size, D gene, V gene, J gene, CDR3 DNA, CDR3 protein. D genes are given only for firm matches. Expanded clones get a size class; other rows say once, few or many, or leave the size out.

clone size: -
D gene: -
V gene: TRBV6-2/TRBV6-3
J gene: TRBJ2-3
CDR3 DNA: TGTGCCAGCAGACCTACGTTCACAGATACGCAGTATTTT
CDR3 protein: CASRPTFTDTQYF

clone size: -
D gene: -
V gene: TRBV19
J gene: TRBJ1-2
CDR3 DNA: TGTGCCAGTAGTGCGCGCGGGGATGGCTACACCTTC
CDR3 protein: CASSARGDGYTF

clone size: many
D gene: TRBD1
V gene: TRBV27
J gene: TRBJ2-7
CDR3 DNA: TGTGCCAGCAGTCTCAAAACAGGGGACGAGCAGTACTTC
CDR3 protein: CASSLKTGDEQYF

clone size: many
D gene: -
V gene: TRBV5-1
J gene: TRBJ1-1
CDR3 DNA: TGCGCCAGCAGCTTGGGTGGAATTATGAACACTGAAGCTTTCTTT
CDR3 protein: CASSLGGIMNTEAFF

clone size: few
D gene: TRBD2
V gene: TRBV15
J gene: TRBJ2-2
CDR3 DNA: TGTGCCACCAGCAGAGATCGGGGGGCCGGGGAGCTGTTTTTT
CDR3 protein: CATSRDRGAGELFF

clone size: many
D gene: -
V gene: TRBV6-1
J gene: TRBJ2-2
CDR3 DNA: TGTGCCAGCACCCGTCGTAATTCCGGGGGTAACACCGGGGAGCTGTTTTTT
CDR3 protein: CASTRRNSGGNTGELFF

clone size: few
D gene: -
V gene: TRBV2
J gene: TRBJ1-3
CDR3 DNA: TGTGCCAGCAGTGATAGGGGAAGGAGCTCTGGAAACACCATATATTTT
CDR3 protein: CASSDRGRSSGNTIYF

clone size: few
D gene: TRBD1
V gene: TRBV19
J gene: TRBJ1-1
CDR3 DNA: TGTGCCAGTAGCTGGCAGGGGGTCACTGAAGCTTTCTTT
CDR3 protein: CASSWQGVTEAFF

clone size: -
D gene: -
V gene: TRBV20-1
J gene: TRBJ2-5
CDR3 DNA: TGCAGTGCTTACAGGGGAGGGACCCAGTACTTC
CDR3 protein: CSAYRGGTQYF

clone size: few
D gene: TRBD1
V gene: TRBV11-2
J gene: TRBJ1-4
CDR3 DNA: TGTGCCAGCAGCGCGGACAGGGATTATGGAAAACTGTTTTTT
CDR3 protein: CASSADRDYGKLFF

clone size: -
D gene: TRBD2
V gene: TRBV7-6
J gene: TRBJ2-3
CDR3 DNA: TGTGCCAGCAGCTTAGCCGGGAGGGCCAGGGGTACGCAGTATTTT
CDR3 protein: CASSLAGRARGTQYF

clone size: few
D gene: -
V gene: TRBV3-1
J gene: TRBJ2-2
CDR3 DNA: TGTGCCAGCAGCCAAGACCTTAGGGCTACTGCGAACACCGGGGAGCTGTTTTTT
CDR3 protein: CASSQDLRATANTGELFF

clone size: many
D gene: -
V gene: TRBV7-9
J gene: TRBJ2-3
CDR3 DNA: TGTGCCAGCAGCTCCGGGAGCTATACAGATACGCAGTATTTT
CDR3 protein: CASSSGSYTDTQYF

clone size: few
D gene: -
V gene: TRBV10-3
J gene: TRBJ1-1
CDR3 DNA: TGTGCCATCAGTGAGTCGGCGGGTGACACTGAAGCTTTCTTT
CDR3 protein: CAISESAGDTEAFF

clone size: -
D gene: TRBD1
V gene: TRBV6-2/TRBV6-3
J gene: TRBJ2-1
CDR3 DNA: TGTGCCAGCAGTTCGGGACAGGTAAATGAGCAGTTCTTC
CDR3 protein: CASSSGQVNEQFF

clone size: -
D gene: TRBD1
V gene: TRBV7-9
J gene: TRBJ1-1
CDR3 DNA: TGTGCCAGCAGCACACGACAGGGGGCTAAGGGTCCTGAAGCTTTCTTT
CDR3 protein: CASSTRQGAKGPEAFF

clone size: many
D gene: -
V gene: TRBV27
J gene: TRBJ1-2
CDR3 DNA: TGTGCCAGCAGTCCCCGACACGTTATCGGCTATGGCTACACCTTC
CDR3 protein: CASSPRHVIGYGYTF

clone size: -
D gene: -
V gene: TRBV7-2
J gene: TRBJ2-7
CDR3 DNA: TGTGCCAGCAGCTCCGGCGGGCGGGAGCAGTACTTC
CDR3 protein: CASSSGGREQYF

clone size: -
D gene: TRBD1
V gene: TRBV6-9
J gene: TRBJ1-1
CDR3 DNA: TGTGCCAGCAGTTACAGGGGACAGCAGAACACTGAAGCTTTCTTT
CDR3 protein: CASSYRGQQNTEAFF

clone size: many
D gene: -
V gene: TRBV2
J gene: TRBJ2-7
CDR3 DNA: TGTGCCAGCAGTAGCCTACGGGGGAGTTCCTACGAGCAGTACTTC
CDR3 protein: CASSSLRGSSYEQYF

clone size: many
D gene: -
V gene: TRBV7-8
J gene: TRBJ1-1
CDR3 DNA: TGTGCCAGCAGCTTCGGAAGCGTGGCTCGGACTGAAGCTTTCTTT
CDR3 protein: CASSFGSVARTEAFF

clone size: few
D gene: TRBD2
V gene: TRBV7-2
J gene: TRBJ2-3
CDR3 DNA: TGTGCCAGCAGCTTGGGACTAGCGGGAGGGTGGGCAGATACGCAGTATTTT
CDR3 protein: CASSLGLAGGWADTQYF

clone size: -
D gene: -
V gene: TRBV2
J gene: TRBJ2-5
CDR3 DNA: TGTGCCAGCAATAACCGGCGGGGGCGAGCCTACAATGAGCAGTACTTC
CDR3 protein: CASNNRRGRAYNEQYF

clone size: many
D gene: TRBD2
V gene: TRBV20-1
J gene: TRBJ2-2
CDR3 DNA: TGCAGTGCTCTTAGCGGGGGGAACACCGGGGAGCTGTTTTTT
CDR3 protein: CSALSGGNTGELFF

clone size: many
D gene: TRBD2
V gene: TRBV11-2
J gene: TRBJ2-7
CDR3 DNA: TGTGCCAGCAGCTTCTTCCGGACTAGCTCCTACGAGCAGTACTTC
CDR3 protein: CASSFFRTSSYEQYF

clone size: -
D gene: -
V gene: TRBV9
J gene: TRBJ1-5
CDR3 DNA: TGTGCCAGCAGCGTAGGTCCTACTGATCAGCCCCAGCATTTT
CDR3 protein: CASSVGPTDQPQHF

clone size: many
D gene: -
V gene: TRBV11-2
J gene: TRBJ2-2
CDR3 DNA: TGTGCCAGCAGCTTAGTGACTTGGGAGCTGTTTTTT
CDR3 protein: CASSLVTWELFF

clone size: many
D gene: -
V gene: TRBV2
J gene: TRBJ1-2
CDR3 DNA: TGTGCCAGCAAAAGGGAGAAGGCTAACTATGGCTACACCTTC
CDR3 protein: CASKREKANYGYTF

clone size: few
D gene: -
V gene: TRBV13
J gene: TRBJ2-3
CDR3 DNA: TGTGCCAGCAGCTCAGACGCAGATACGCAGTATTTT
CDR3 protein: CASSSDADTQYF

clone size: few
D gene: -
V gene: TRBV29-1
J gene: TRBJ2-7
CDR3 DNA: TGCAGCGTAGTCCAATTACGAGAGAAGGGAAATTACGAGCAGTACTTC
CDR3 protein: CSVVQLREKGNYEQYF

clone size: many
D gene: -
V gene: TRBV29-1
J gene: TRBJ2-3
CDR3 DNA: TGCAGCGTTAAGTCAGGGCTTAGCACAGATACGCAGTATTTT
CDR3 protein: CSVKSGLSTDTQYF

clone size: many
D gene: -
V gene: TRBV3-1
J gene: TRBJ1-2
CDR3 DNA: TGTGCCAGCAGCCAACCGGGCGGGGGGATCGGCTACACCTTC
CDR3 protein: CASSQPGGGIGYTF

clone size: -
D gene: -
V gene: TRBV6-1
J gene: TRBJ2-6
CDR3 DNA: TGTGCCATGTCGGCCGCTGGGGCCAACGTCCTGACTTTC
CDR3 protein: CAMSAAGANVLTF

clone size: many
D gene: -
V gene: TRBV20-1
J gene: TRBJ2-2
CDR3 DNA: TGCAGTGCTAGTCCCCAGGGGATCGGGGAGCTGTTTTTT
CDR3 protein: CSASPQGIGELFF

clone size: -
D gene: -
V gene: TRBV19
J gene: TRBJ1-5
CDR3 DNA: TGTGCCAGTAGTATACAGGGTAGACAGCCCCAGCATTTT
CDR3 protein: CASSIQGRQPQHF

clone size: few
D gene: -
V gene: TRBV4-1
J gene: TRBJ1-5
CDR3 DNA: TGCGCCAGCAGCCAAGATTTGGGGAGGCATCAGCCCCAGCATTTT
CDR3 protein: CASSQDLGRHQPQHF

clone size: many
D gene: -
V gene: TRBV7-2
J gene: TRBJ2-5
CDR3 DNA: TGTGCCAGCAGCCCTCAATACGGGGAGGAGACCCAGTACTTC
CDR3 protein: CASSPQYGEETQYF

clone size: many
D gene: -
V gene: TRBV15
J gene: TRBJ2-1
CDR3 DNA: TGTGCCACTACCGGGGCAAGACACAATGAGCAGTTCTTC
CDR3 protein: CATTGARHNEQFF

clone size: -
D gene: TRBD2
V gene: TRBV29-1
J gene: TRBJ2-7
CDR3 DNA: TGCAGCGTCGGTGGACTAGCGGCCGAGCAGTACTTC
CDR3 protein: CSVGGLAAEQYF

clone size: many
D gene: -
V gene: TRBV30
J gene: TRBJ1-3
CDR3 DNA: TGTGCCTGGAGTCCTACAGGGACTGGAAACACCATATATTTT
CDR3 protein: CAWSPTGTGNTIYF

clone size: many
D gene: TRBD1
V gene: TRBV11-2
J gene: TRBJ1-5
CDR3 DNA: TGTGCCAGCAGCCCGGGACAGGGAGACAATCAGCCCCAGCATTTT
CDR3 protein: CASSPGQGDNQPQHF

clone size: few
D gene: -
V gene: TRBV27
J gene: TRBJ1-1
CDR3 DNA: TGTGCCAGCATCCTACGCGGGGCACGGAACATTGAGGCTTTCTTT
CDR3 protein: CASILRGARNIEAFF

clone size: few
D gene: -
V gene: TRBV19
J gene: TRBJ1-5
CDR3 DNA: TGTGCCAGTAGGACCGGGACTCTAGGCAATCAGCCCCAGCATTTT
CDR3 protein: CASRTGTLGNQPQHF

clone size: few
D gene: -
V gene: TRBV27
J gene: TRBJ1-4
CDR3 DNA: TGTGCCAGCAGTTTAGATGCTGAAAAACTGTTTTTT
CDR3 protein: CASSLDAEKLFF

clone size: few
D gene: -
V gene: TRBV12-3/TRBV12-4
J gene: TRBJ1-5
CDR3 DNA: TGTGCCAGCAAGTGTCGGGGCATTCAGCCCCAGCATTTT
CDR3 protein: CASKCRGIQPQHF